The 11 T cell receptor beta chains below come from one sample, sequenced in a study of blood T cell repertoires in COVID-19. The data were produced by immunoSEQ multiplex PCR, yet TCRdb's version contains in-frame clones alone and is incomplete. Here the sample spans around 250,000 clones, roughly 90% being singletons. Material: peripheral blood. These receptors all come from a woman aged 25 to 45 with active or convalescent COVID-19.

This chain connects TRBV4-3 to TRBJ2-3; D is uncertain. CDR1 is LGHNA, CDR2 YSLEER, per germline. V was cut by 1 base and J by 0 bases, with 8 bases left in between. There are 15 residues in the CDR3. CDR3 protein: CASSQVLESTDTQYF. Written as DNA, the CDR3 is TGCGCCAGCAGCCAAGTATTAGAGAGCACAGATACGCAGTATTTT.

The J gene is TRBJ2-3, the V gene TRBV7-3; D is perhaps TRBD1 (6 bases). The CDR3 length is 14 residues. Germline lookup yields CDR1 SGHTA and CDR2 FQGTGA. Between the trimmed V and J ends, which lost 1 base and 4 bases, there was a span of 9 bases. CDR3 amino acids: CASSLMGAADTQYF. The CDR3 region has the DNA TGTGCCAGCAGCTTAATGGGGGCGGCAGATACGCAGTATTTT.

The chain recombines TRBV6-2 or TRBV6-3 with TRBJ1-2; D perhaps matches TRBD1 (6 bases). V lost 0 bases and J lost 8, with 13 bases in between. CDR3 length: 14 amino acids. The germline V gene encodes CDR1 MNHEY and CDR2 SVGEGT. For the CDR3, the DNA is TGTGCCAGCAGTTACTCGTTACAGGGTAGAGGCTACACCTTC. As protein: CASSYSLQGRGYTF.

This sequence joins TRBV5-1 and TRBJ1-2, with 9 bases that match TRBD1. V shed 0 bases and J 3 bases; nucleotides not matched to a gene: 3. Germline lookup yields CDR1 SGHRS and CDR2 YFSETQ. The CDR3 extends over 15 amino acids. CDR3 region: CASSLGRDRDYGYTF. CDR3 sequence (DNA): TGCGCCAGCAGCTTGGGCCGGGACAGGGACTATGGCTACACCTTC.

CDR3 sequence reads: CASSFIAGTSANEQFF. The CDR3 DNA reads as TGTGCCAGCAGCTTTATAGCCGGGACTAGCGCCAATGAGCAGTTCTTC. This chain joins TRBV11-2 and TRBJ2-1; 10 nucleotides line up with TRBD2. Germline trimming cut 3 bases from V and 6 bases from J; bases unmatched to any gene: 8. This CDR3 comprises 16 residues. Germline loops: CDR1 SGHAT, CDR2 FQNNGV.

The chain recombines TRBV18 with TRBJ1-1; D may be TRBD1 (5 bases). The CDR3 totals 14 residues. Germline V CDR1 and CDR2: KGHSH, LQKENI. V gave up 9 bases and J gave up 5 bases, with 19 bases separating them. The DNA of the CDR3 is TGTGCCAGTTCCTCCCGGGGACTTCAAACTGAAGCTTTCTTT. Protein: CASSSRGLQTEAFF.

The V call is TRBV24-1, the J call TRBJ2-2, with TRBD1 matching over 8 bases. J lost 1 base, V lost 6 bases, and 18 bases had no gene match. The CDR3 runs to 20 residues. The germline V gene has CDR1 KGHDR and CDR2 SFDVKD. CDR3 DNA: TGTGCCACCAGTCAATTCCCCAGGACAGGGCCCCTTCTGAACACCGGGGAGCTGTTTTTT. Translation: CATSQFPRTGPLLNTGELFF.

The rearrangement links TRBV3-1 (or the pseudogene TRBV3-2) to TRBJ2-5, with D maybe TRBD2 (5 bases). V was trimmed by 4 bases and J by 2 bases, leaving 17 bases between them. This CDR3 comprises 16 residues. Germline V gene lookup returns CDR1 LGHDT and CDR2 YNNKEL (reference sequence). As DNA, the CDR3 is TGTGCCAGCAGCCGCTCACTGGCCCCGGGGCAAGAGACCCAGTACTTC. Protein: CASSRSLAPGQETQYF.

The V call is TRBV19, the J call TRBJ2-1; D unclear. Germline V gene data show CDR1 as LNHDA and CDR2 as SQIVND (reference sequence). The length of the CDR3 is 14 residues. Trimming cost V 8 bases and J 4 bases, with 15 bases left between them. Written as DNA, the CDR3 is TGTGCCAGTCGGTCTCTACGGGTTTACAATGAGCAGTTCTTC. This gives the protein CASRSLRVYNEQFF. The variable domain in full, completed from reference TRBV19 and TRBJ2-1, reads DGGITQSPKYLFRKEGQNVTLSCEQNLNHDAMYWYRQDPGQGLRLIYYSQIVNDFQKGDIAEGYSVSREKKESFPLTVTSAQKNPTAFYLCASRSLRVYNEQFFGPGTRLTVL.

This clone is labeled as medium-sized. Other DNA sequences in this sample translate to the same CDR3. The V gene is TRBV19, the J gene TRBJ2-5; D might be TRBD1 (6 bases). The V end was cut by 3 bases, the J end by 2 bases, with 7 bases between. CDR3 size: 13 residues. Germline CDR1 reads LNHDA; CDR2 reads SQIVND (reference sequence). CDR3 region: CASSMTGQETQYF. In DNA form, the CDR3 reads TGTGCCAGTAGTATGACAGGACAAGAGACCCAGTACTTC.

V is TRBV11-2 and J is TRBJ2-3; D remains ambiguous. This CDR3 contains 13 residues. V dropped 1 base and J dropped 3 bases, with 5 bases sitting between them. Germline V lookup: CDR1 SGHAT, CDR2 FQNNGV. The CDR3 DNA follows: TGTGCCAGCAGCTTAGTAGTAACAGATACGCAGTATTTT. This sequence encodes CASSLVVTDTQYF.